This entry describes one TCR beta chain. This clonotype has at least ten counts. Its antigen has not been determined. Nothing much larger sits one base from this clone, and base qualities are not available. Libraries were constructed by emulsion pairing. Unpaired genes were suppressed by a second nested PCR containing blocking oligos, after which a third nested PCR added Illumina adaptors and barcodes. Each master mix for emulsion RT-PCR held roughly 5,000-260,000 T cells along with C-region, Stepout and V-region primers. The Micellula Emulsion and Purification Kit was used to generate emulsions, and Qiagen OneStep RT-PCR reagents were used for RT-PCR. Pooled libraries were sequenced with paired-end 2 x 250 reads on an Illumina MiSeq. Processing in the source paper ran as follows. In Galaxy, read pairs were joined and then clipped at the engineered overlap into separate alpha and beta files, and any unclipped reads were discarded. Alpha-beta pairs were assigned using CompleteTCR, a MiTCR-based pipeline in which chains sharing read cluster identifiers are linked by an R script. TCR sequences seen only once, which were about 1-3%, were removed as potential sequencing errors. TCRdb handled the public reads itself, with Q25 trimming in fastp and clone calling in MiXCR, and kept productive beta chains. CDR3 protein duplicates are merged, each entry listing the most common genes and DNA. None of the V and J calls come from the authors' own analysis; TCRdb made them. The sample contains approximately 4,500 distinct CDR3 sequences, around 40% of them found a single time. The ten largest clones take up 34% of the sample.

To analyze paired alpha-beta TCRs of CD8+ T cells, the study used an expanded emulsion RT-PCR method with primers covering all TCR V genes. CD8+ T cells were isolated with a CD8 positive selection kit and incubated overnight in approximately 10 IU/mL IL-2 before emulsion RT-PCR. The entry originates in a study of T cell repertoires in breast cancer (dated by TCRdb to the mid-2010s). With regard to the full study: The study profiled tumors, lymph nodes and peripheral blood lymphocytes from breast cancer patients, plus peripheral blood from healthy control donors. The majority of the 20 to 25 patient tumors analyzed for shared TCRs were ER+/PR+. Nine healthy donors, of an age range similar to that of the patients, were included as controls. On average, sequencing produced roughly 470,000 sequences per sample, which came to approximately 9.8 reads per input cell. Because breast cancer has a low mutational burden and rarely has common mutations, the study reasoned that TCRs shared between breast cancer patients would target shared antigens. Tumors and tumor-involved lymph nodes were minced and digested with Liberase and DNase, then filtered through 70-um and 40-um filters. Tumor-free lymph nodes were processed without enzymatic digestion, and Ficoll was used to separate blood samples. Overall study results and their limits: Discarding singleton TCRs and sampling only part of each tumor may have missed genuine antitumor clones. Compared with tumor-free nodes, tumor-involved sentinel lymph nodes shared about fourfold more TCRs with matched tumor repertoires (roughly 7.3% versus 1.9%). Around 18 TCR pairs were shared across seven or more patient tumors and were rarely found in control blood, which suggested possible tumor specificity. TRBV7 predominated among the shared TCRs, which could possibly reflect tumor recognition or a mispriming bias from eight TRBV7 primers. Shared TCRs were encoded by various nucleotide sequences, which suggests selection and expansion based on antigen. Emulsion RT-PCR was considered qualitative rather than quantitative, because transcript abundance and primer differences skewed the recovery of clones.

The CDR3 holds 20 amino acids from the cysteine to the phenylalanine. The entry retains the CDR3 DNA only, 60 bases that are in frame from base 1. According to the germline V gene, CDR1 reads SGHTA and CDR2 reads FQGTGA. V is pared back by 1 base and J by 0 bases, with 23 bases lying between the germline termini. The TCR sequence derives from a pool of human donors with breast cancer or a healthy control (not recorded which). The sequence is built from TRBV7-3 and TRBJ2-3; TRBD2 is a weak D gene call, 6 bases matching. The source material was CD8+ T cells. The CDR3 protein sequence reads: CASSLKAAGSLSPSTDTQYF. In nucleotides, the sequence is TGTGCCAGCAGCTTAAAGGCAGCCGGGAGTCTTTCCCCTAGCACAGATACGCAGTATTTT.